This paragraph covers one TCR beta chain sequence. The record originates from a study of shared clonotypes between healthy human individuals. Clones were sequenced by immunoSEQ multiplex PCR, and TCRdb holds only the in-frame ones, with some missing. The sample includes around 1,900,000 clones, approximately 92% of them seen just once. V was cut by 5 bases and J by 6 bases, with 13 bases left in between. Germline assignment: CDR1 MNHEY and CDR2 SVGAGI. The CDR3 consists of 14 residues. CD45RO negativity and positive selection for CCR7 defined naive CD8 cells, a population that excluded terminally differentiated effector memory CD45RA+ cells.

This chain connects TRBV6-5 to TRBJ1-4; D not resolved. The sequence was obtained from a young man in good health. Some clones in this sample may be carry-over from other donors' samples. Sequencing was performed on naive CD8+ T cells from PBMCs. CDR3 amino acids: CASSKVPTDEKLFF. The CDR3 DNA reads TGTGCCAGCAGTAAGGTCCCGACGGATGAAAAACTGTTTTTT.